This TCR beta chain originates from a study of CD8+CD57+ T cells in acquired aplastic anemia (dated by TCRdb to 2016 to 2019). For the wider study: DNA extracted from sorted CD4+ and CD8+ cells had a mean of around 3 ug, with a range of 0.2 to 27.4 ug. An average of approximately 9.8 million reads for CD4+ cells and under 12 million reads for CD8+ cells was obtained from healthy donor samples. The paper's findings and limits, for the study overall: Patients and healthy controls showed no significant difference in CD8+ Simpson's diversity (P=0.060). Although 25 to 30 CD8+ CDR3 sequences were shared by patients and controls, these sequences appeared highly expressed in patients and within the immunodominant clones of patients.

Genomic DNA was used as template for profiling of TCR beta VDJ combinations and CDR3 sequences. An Illumina HiSeq 2000 was used for TCR repertoire sequencing. As for the original processing: Repertoire assessment relied on Simpson's diversity index, CDR3 size and DJ length profiles, and TRBV/TRBJ rearrangement plots. The most abundant DNA sequence in the deep sequencing data was taken as the immunodominant clone. CDR3 amino acid sequences were screened for sharing across subjects and compared with published repertoires and the VDJdb database. TCRdb itself trimmed the public reads at Q25 with fastp, ran MiXCR and retained productive beta chains. For every CDR3 protein sequence, its rows merge into one entry that carries the most common genes and DNA. What appears here as the V and J calls and clone size reflects TCRdb's work, not the paper's. This sample gives about 150,000 distinct CDR3 sequences in total; roughly two fifths of them show up just once. Over 6.5% of the sample comes from the top ten.

On this clonotype itself: Its antigen is still unknown. No quality values exist for individual bases; no much larger clone is one base distant.

The CDR3 holds 15 amino acids from the cysteine to the phenylalanine. Kept here is only the CDR3 DNA, which spans 45 bases and is read in frame from base 1. CDR1 and CDR2 were assigned from the germline V gene as MNHEY and SVGAGI. Between the V and J ends, shortened by 0 bases and 6 bases respectively, the junction contains 11 bases. In this study, sorted CD4+ and CD8+ T cells from the blood of healthy subjects and of severe aplastic anemia patients had their TCR repertoires deep-sequenced. Ficoll-Paque density gradient centrifugation was used to isolate peripheral blood mononuclear cells. Before DNA extraction, CD4+ and CD8+ T cells were sorted with FACS or magnetic beads.

Here the chain combines TRBV6-5 and TRBJ2-2; the D gene remains uncertain. The clonotype comes from a human donor in good health, serving as a control. Sequenced material: sorted CD4+, CD8+, or CD8+CD57+ T cells (not recorded which) from PBMCs. The DNA sequence is as follows: TGTGCCAGCAGTTACTCGAAGTCGGTCGCCGGGGAGCTGTTTTTT. Protein translation: CASSYSKSVAGELFF.